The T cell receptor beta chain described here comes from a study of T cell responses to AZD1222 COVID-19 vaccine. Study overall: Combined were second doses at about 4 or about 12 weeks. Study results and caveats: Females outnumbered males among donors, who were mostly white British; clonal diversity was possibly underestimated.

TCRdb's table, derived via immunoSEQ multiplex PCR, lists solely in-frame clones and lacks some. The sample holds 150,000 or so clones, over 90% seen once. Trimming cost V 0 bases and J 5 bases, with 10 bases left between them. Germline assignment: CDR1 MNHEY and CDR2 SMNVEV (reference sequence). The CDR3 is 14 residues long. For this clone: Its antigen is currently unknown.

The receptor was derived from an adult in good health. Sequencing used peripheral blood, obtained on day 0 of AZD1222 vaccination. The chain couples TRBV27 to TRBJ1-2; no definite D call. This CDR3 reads CASSLSGSSYGYTF. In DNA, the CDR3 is TGTGCCAGCAGTTTATCGGGCAGCTCGTATGGCTACACCTTC.